Listed below are T cell receptor beta chains from one sample, sequenced in a study of molecular identifiers for immune sequencing clone quantification. Each CDR3 protein gets one entry after TCRdb re-called the PCR reads with MiXCR. Of about 640,000 distinct CDR3 sequences in the sample, 20% were seen once. The sequenced sample was naive CD8+ T cells from blood, with Jurkat cell RNA spiked in. The receptors were sampled from a human donor in good health. Some libraries in this study had Jurkat cell RNA spiked in. Each CDR3 is given with its conserved first and last residue. D genes are given only for firm matches. Size is stated for part of the rows, as once, few or many counts, or as a class when the clone is expanded.

abundance	v_gene	j_gene	d_gene	CDR3nt	CDR3aa
many	TRBV7-9	TRBJ1-1	.	TGTGCCAGCAGCTTAGTACCTGTGGCGGGCACTGAAGCTTTCTTT	CASSLVPVAGTEAFF
few	TRBV20-1	TRBJ2-7	.	TGCAGTGCTAGAGAACAGGGTCGCTACGAGCAGTACTTC	CSAREQGRYEQYF
many	TRBV27	TRBJ2-7	TRBD2	TGTGCCAGCAGTTTGGGGGCTAGCGGGAGCGGGGAGCAGTACTTC	CASSLGASGSGEQYF
.	TRBV25-1	TRBJ2-3	.	TGTGCCAGCAGTCTCATTCGAGGGGGGAGTACGCAGTATTTT	CASSLIRGGSTQYF
.	TRBV7-9	TRBJ1-2	.	TGTGCCAGCAGCCAATTGGTGAAGGACTATGGCTACACCTTC	CASSQLVKDYGYTF
many	TRBV20-1	TRBJ2-2	TRBD2	TGCAGTGCTAGAGCAATCGGACTAGCGGGAAGGGGCGGGGAGCTGTTTTTT	CSARAIGLAGRGGELFF
many	TRBV16	TRBJ1-1	TRBD1	TGTGCCAGCAGCCTACGAAACAGGGGGCTGACTGAAGCTTTCTTT	CASSLRNRGLTEAFF
.	TRBV7-9	TRBJ2-7	TRBD1	TGTGCCAGCAGCTTAAAGGGGGCGAGAGAGCAGTACTTC	CASSLKGAREQYF
many	TRBV29-1	TRBJ2-1	TRBD2	TGCAGCGTGGAGGAGTTAGCGGGAGGGGGAATTTACAATGAGCAGTTCTTC	CSVEELAGGGIYNEQFF
few	TRBV27	TRBJ2-3	TRBD2	TGTGCCAGCAGTTTTAGTAGCGGGGCCACAGATACGCAGTATTTT	CASSFSSGATDTQYF
.	TRBV7-9	TRBJ2-5	.	TGTGCCAGCAGCCCACCAACAGGCCCGCGCTTAGAGACCCAGAACTTC	CASSPPTGPRLETQNF
many	TRBV28	TRBJ2-7	.	TGTGCCAGCAGTTTAGGGTCCCCGGGGGTCGAGCAGTACTTC	CASSLGSPGVEQYF
.	TRBV4-3	TRBJ2-7	TRBD1	TGCGCCAGCAGCCCGGGGACAGCCTACGAGCAGCACTTC	CASSPGTAYEQHF
many	TRBV9	TRBJ2-3	.	TGTGCCAGCAGCGCGCAGAGATACAGCTCCACAGATACGCAGTATTTT	CASSAQRYSSTDTQYF
.	TRBV5-1	TRBJ2-2	.	TGCGCCAGCAGCTTGGATGGGCTTCCCGGGGAGCTGTTTTTT	CASSLDGLPGELFF
.	TRBV6-2/TRBV6-3	TRBJ2-7	.	TGTGCCAGCAGTTACTCCCAGATCTACGAGCAGTACTTC	CASSYSQIYEQYF
many	TRBV11-2	TRBJ1-1	.	TGTGCCAGCACCCTTCCCCTATTGAACACTGAAGCTTTCTTT	CASTLPLLNTEAFF
many	TRBV9	TRBJ2-7	TRBD1	TGTGCCAGCAGCGTAGAGGGACAGCCCTACGAGCAGTACTTC	CASSVEGQPYEQYF
.	TRBV15	TRBJ1-1	.	TGTGCCACCTCTTTTACGCAGGCCATGAACACTGAAGCTTTCTTT	CATSFTQAMNTEAFF
many	TRBV12-3/TRBV12-4	TRBJ1-1	.	TGTGCCAGCACCTCGCCGCAGGCCACTGAAGCTTTCTTT	CASTSPQATEAFF
many	TRBV20-1	TRBJ2-3	.	TGCAGTGCTAGAGATTTCCGGGAGAGCACAGATACGCAGTATTTT	CSARDFRESTDTQYF
many	TRBV5-4	TRBJ2-7	.	TGTGCCAGCAGCTTGGTACTGGATATGAACGAGCAGTACTTC	CASSLVLDMNEQYF
.	TRBV3-1	TRBJ1-3	.	TGTGCCAGCAGCCAAGATCTCAGGGGCACCTTTGGAAACACCATATATTTT	CASSQDLRGTFGNTIYF
many	TRBV19	TRBJ2-5	.	TGTGCCAGTAGTACCTCGTCACGGGGGGCGCAGGAGACCCAGTACTTC	CASSTSSRGAQETQYF
many	TRBV28	TRBJ1-6	.	TGTGCCAGCAGTTTTTCTGAGTCAGGGAATTCACCCCTCCACTTT	CASSFSESGNSPLHF
.	TRBV7-6	TRBJ1-6	.	TGTGCCGGCAGCCAAACCCCCCTCCAGAGCGGGGATTCACCCCTCCACTTT	CAGSQTPLQSGDSPLHF
few	TRBV7-9	TRBJ1-1	.	TGTGCTACAGCAGCAGGGCCTTTAATATCTGAAGCTTTCTTT	CATAAGPLISEAFF
.	TRBV2	TRBJ2-2	TRBD1	TGTGCCAGCAGTGAGGGGACAGACTGGGGCACCGGGGAGCTGTTTTTT	CASSEGTDWGTGELFF
many	TRBV11-2	TRBJ2-1	TRBD2	TGTGCCAACTTAGCGGGGTCTCCGTACGAGCAGTTCTTC	CANLAGSPYEQFF
many	TRBV27	TRBJ2-5	.	TGTGCCAGCAGTCTACAACCATGGGTGACCCAGTACTTC	CASSLQPWVTQYF
many	TRBV20-1	TRBJ2-7	TRBD2	TGCAGTGCTTTAGCGGGAGTCGAGCAGTACTTC	CSALAGVEQYF
many	TRBV9	TRBJ2-3	TRBD2	TGTGCCAGCAGCGAGACGACTAGCGGCTTCACAGATACGCAGTATTTT	CASSETTSGFTDTQYF
many	TRBV29-1	TRBJ2-3	TRBD2	TGCAGCGTTGTTGGGGGACTAGCGGGAGACGGAAATGGGCCAGATACGCAGTATTTT	CSVVGGLAGDGNGPDTQYF
many	TRBV9	TRBJ2-7	TRBD2	TGTGCCAGCAGCCCACTAGCGGGGCGGGACGAGCAGTACTTC	CASSPLAGRDEQYF
many	TRBV6-5	TRBJ1-1	TRBD1	TGTGCCAGCAGTTACTTGGGACAGGGTTCTGGGCCGAACACTGAAGCTTTCTTT	CASSYLGQGSGPNTEAFF
.	TRBV9	TRBJ2-5	.	TGTGCCAGCAGCTCCGAGGGGGGGGGAAATCAAGAGACCCAGTACTTC	CASSSEGGGNQETQYF
.	TRBV19	TRBJ2-7	TRBD2	TGTGCCAGTAGTCTCACCGGGACTAGCGGGGCCTACGAGCAGTACTTC	CASSLTGTSGAYEQYF
.	TRBV6-5	TRBJ2-1	.	TGTGCCAGCAGTTACATGGGGATTTACAATGAGCAGTTCTTC	CASSYMGIYNEQFF
many	TRBV7-2	TRBJ2-3	.	TGTGCCAGCAGCGATTTAGGGGGGGCCACAGATACGCAGTATTTT	CASSDLGGATDTQYF
few	TRBV7-9	TRBJ1-4	.	TGTGCCAGCAGCTCCCCAGAGATAACAACTAATGAAAAACTGTTTTTT	CASSSPEITTNEKLFF
.	TRBV13	TRBJ2-5	TRBD2	TGTGCCAGCAGCTTAGGGGCTAGCGGGGGGGCCGAACAAGAGACCCAGTACTTC	CASSLGASGGAEQETQYF
many	TRBV30	TRBJ1-6	TRBD1	TGTGCCTGGAGTGTAAAACAGGGGGGGAATTCACCCCTCCACTTT	CAWSVKQGGNSPLHF
many	TRBV4-2	TRBJ2-6	.	TGTGCCAGCAGCCAAGATCCAGCAGATTCTGGGGCCAACGTCCTGACTTTC	CASSQDPADSGANVLTF
many	TRBV2	TRBJ1-1	TRBD1	TGTGCCAGCAGGGACAGGGGGCTCGGCACTGAAGCTTTCTTT	CASRDRGLGTEAFF
.	TRBV5-4	TRBJ1-2	TRBD1	TGTGCCAGCAGCTTGAGGCAGGGGGTGAGTGGCTACACCTTC	CASSLRQGVSGYTF
few	TRBV11-2	TRBJ2-7	TRBD2	TGTGCCAGCAGAGGTCTAGCGGGAGTCAACGAGCAGTACTTC	CASRGLAGVNEQYF
many	TRBV7-9	TRBJ2-7	TRBD2	TGTGCCAGCAGCCCCGGGGCCCTAGCGGGGTTATACGAGCAGTACTTC	CASSPGALAGLYEQYF
many	TRBV29-1	TRBJ2-7	TRBD1	TGCAGCGTAACTACAGGGGTCGAGCAGTACTTC	CSVTTGVEQYF
many	TRBV20-1	TRBJ2-7	.	TGCAGTGCTAGAACAGGGCTTAACTACGAGCAGTACTTC	CSARTGLNYEQYF
.	TRBV9	TRBJ1-5	TRBD1	TGTGCCAGCAGCCCCGGGACAGAAAGCAATCAGCCCCAGCGTTTT	CASSPGTESNQPQRF
many	TRBV20-1	TRBJ2-7	TRBD2	TGCAGTGCTAGAGATAGGCTAGCGGGGGTCCACGAGCAGTACTTC	CSARDRLAGVHEQYF
many	TRBV29-1	TRBJ2-2	.	TGCAGCGTTGAAGACGCGGGGGCCCAGGGCACCGGGGAGCTGTTTTTT	CSVEDAGAQGTGELFF
.	TRBV19	TRBJ2-7	.	TGTGCCAGTAGTGTAGATCACCCCTACGAGCAGTACTTC	CASSVDHPYEQYF